Below, one TCR beta chain is given with its context. This entry comes from a study of cytomegalovirus exposure and HLA in healthy donors. PCR primers comprised 60 Vbeta and 13 Jbeta primers. Sequenced by immunoSEQ multiplex PCR; TCRdb stores in-frame clones only, minus some. The table has approximately 280,000 clones, roughly 90% seen once. The ends lost 4 bases at V and 12 bases at J; junction bases unmatched: 6. This CDR3 region has 12 residues. CDR1 is SGHKS and CDR2 is YYEKEE in the germline V gene (reference sequence). This chain links TRBV5-5 with TRBJ2-1; TRBD1 agrees at 8 bases. The sequencing sample was made of PBMCs. The TCR sequence derives from a middle-aged man in good health and CMV-seropositive. The CDR3 bases are TGTGCCAGCAGCCTAGGACAGGGTGTGCAGTTCTTC. It translates to CASSLGQGVQFF.